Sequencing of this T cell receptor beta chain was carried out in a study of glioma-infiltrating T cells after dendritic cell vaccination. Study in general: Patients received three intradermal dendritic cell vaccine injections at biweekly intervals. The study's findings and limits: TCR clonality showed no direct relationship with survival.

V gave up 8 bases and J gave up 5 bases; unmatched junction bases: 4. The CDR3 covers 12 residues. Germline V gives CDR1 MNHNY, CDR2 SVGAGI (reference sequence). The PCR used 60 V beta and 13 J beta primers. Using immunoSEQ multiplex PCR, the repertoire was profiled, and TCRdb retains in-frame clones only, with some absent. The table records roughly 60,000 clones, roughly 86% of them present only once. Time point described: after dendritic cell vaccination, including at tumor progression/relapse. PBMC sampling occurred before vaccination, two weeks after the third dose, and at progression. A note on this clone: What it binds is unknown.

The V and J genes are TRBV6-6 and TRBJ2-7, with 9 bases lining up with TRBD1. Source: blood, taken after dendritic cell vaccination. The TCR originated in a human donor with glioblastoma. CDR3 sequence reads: CASLRDRDEQYF. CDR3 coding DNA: TGTGCCAGCCTGCGGGACAGGGACGAGCAGTACTTC.